These 13 T cell receptor beta chains came from one sample sequenced in a study of blood T cell repertoires in COVID-19. The table came from immunoSEQ multiplex PCR; TCRdb's copy has only in-frame clones and leaves some out. The data contain tens of thousands of clones, approximately 80% of them singletons. The sample taken for sequencing was peripheral blood. The receptors here all came from a human donor in a cohort sampled during active COVID-19.

The chain combines TRBV18 with TRBJ1-4, with TRBD1 as a possible D gene (6 bases). Germline V lookup: CDR1 KGHSH, CDR2 LQKENI. The CDR3 is made up of 13 amino acids. The germline V and J ends were trimmed by 8 bases and 7 bases, with 14 bases remaining between them. CDR3 protein: CASGGSEGEKLFF. The CDR3 DNA follows: TGTGCCAGCGGGGGCTCGGAAGGTGAAAAACTGTTTTTT. The entire variable domain, with the rest obtained from reference TRBV18 and TRBJ1-4, is as follows: NAGVMQNPRHLVRRRGQEARLRCSPMKGHSHVYWYRQLPEEGLKFMVYLQKENIIDESGMPKERFSAEFPKEGPSILRIQQVVRGDSAAYFCASGGSEGEKLFFGSGTQLSVL.

This rearrangement joins TRBV29-1 to TRBJ1-1; TRBD1 matches 7 bases. The CDR3 has 13 amino acids. CDR1 SQVTM and CDR2 ANQGSEA come from the germline V gene. J lost 5 bases, V lost 4 bases, and 7 bases had no gene match. This CDR3 reads CSVGAGGGTEAFF. Here the CDR3 DNA reads TGCAGCGTTGGTGCAGGGGGTGGTACTGAAGCTTTCTTT.

The genes are TRBV9 and TRBJ2-7; D might be TRBD2 (5 bases). The CDR3 is 14 amino acids. Deletions cut 0 bases from V and 3 bases from J, with 10 bases between. CDR1 and CDR2 (germline): SGDLS, YYNGEE. The CDR3 DNA follows: TGTGCCAGCAGCGTAGATGGAGCGGACTACGAGCAGTACTTC. Residues: CASSVDGADYEQYF.

The rearrangement uses TRBV5-1 and TRBJ1-2; no clear D. Looked up from germline, CDR1 is SGHRS and CDR2 is YFSETQ. This CDR3 comprises 13 residues. Trimming removed 4 bases from V and 0 bases from J, with 7 bases in between. CDR3: CASSPTANYGYTF. CDR3 bases: TGCGCCAGCAGCCCTACCGCTAACTATGGCTACACCTTC.

The J gene is TRBJ2-6, the V gene TRBV3-1 (or the pseudogene TRBV3-2); D is perhaps TRBD2 (6 bases). CDR1 and CDR2 (germline): LGHDT, YNNKEL (reference sequence). The CDR3 extends over 18 amino acids. V lost 4 bases and J 0 bases, leaving 16 bases between the germline ends. Here the CDR3 reads CASSPRRGRISGANVLTF. CDR3 sequence (DNA): TGTGCCAGCAGCCCACGGCGGGGACGTATCTCTGGGGCCAACGTCCTGACTTTC.

This clone has only a few counts. This sequence joins TRBV30 and TRBJ1-3; D unresolved. Germline V gene sequence: CDR1 GTSNPN, CDR2 SVGIG (reference sequence). CDR3 length: 14 amino acids. The V gene lost 1 base and the J gene lost 2 bases, with 9 bases spanning the gap. The CDR3 region has the DNA TGTGCCTGGAGTGGCGGGGTCCCTGGAAACACCATATATTTT. This encodes CAWSGGVPGNTIYF.

The gene calls are TRBV25-1 and TRBJ2-1; TRBD2 agrees at 10 bases. J was trimmed by 7 bases and V by 5 bases; bases with no gene match: 8. Germline CDR1 is MGHDK and CDR2 is SYGVNS. This CDR3 is 15 amino acids long. The CDR3 spells CASSPPGLASNEQFF. In DNA form, the CDR3 reads TGTGCCAGCAGTCCCCCGGGACTAGCGTCAAATGAGCAGTTCTTC.

The gene calls are TRBV9 and TRBJ2-3; D might be TRBD1 (8 bases). Germline values: CDR1 SGDLS, CDR2 YYNGEE. This CDR3 contains 15 residues. Trimming pared 6 bases from V and 5 bases from J, leaving 19 bases between. The CDR3, as DNA: TGTGCCAGCACTCGGGGGGACAGGATGTTAGATACGCAGTATTTT. It specifies CASTRGDRMLDTQYF.

The V call is TRBV2, the J call TRBJ2-1; D remains ambiguous. Trimming pared 3 bases from V and 9 bases from J, leaving 6 bases between. Germline CDR1 reads SNHLY; CDR2 reads FYNNEI. The CDR3 has 11 residues. CDR3 in amino acids: CASSEKSEQFF. CDR3 bases: TGTGCCAGCAGTGAGAAGAGTGAGCAGTTCTTC.

The rearrangement uses TRBV10-3 and TRBJ1-1, with a possible D match to TRBD1 (5 bases). Germline-derived CDR1 and CDR2 are ENHRY and SYGVKD. The CDR3 extends over 17 amino acids. V was clipped by 3 bases and J by 0 bases, with 17 bases between them. Here the CDR3 reads CAISEHRSEMVNTEAFF. The DNA for the CDR3 is TGTGCCATCAGTGAACACAGGTCTGAAATGGTGAACACTGAAGCTTTCTTT.

The rearrangement uses TRBV6-5 and TRBJ1-1; D uncertain. With 5 bases removed from V and 3 bases from J, the gap between germline ends came to 10 bases. The CDR3 length is 13 residues. CDR1 MNHEY and CDR2 SVGAGI come from the germline V gene. The CDR3 DNA reads as TGTGCCAGCAGTCGACCCGGGGACACTGAAGCTTTCTTT. This codes for CASSRPGDTEAFF.

This clone was counted between two and nine times. The chain carries TRBV6-2 or TRBV6-3 and TRBJ1-4, with 7 bases identical to TRBD1. The ends lost 4 bases at V and 5 bases at J; junction bases unmatched: 10. Germline CDR1 MNHEY, CDR2 SVGEGT. The CDR3 has 16 residues. CDR3 bases: TGTGCCAGCAGTTTGTACGGGGGACAGCAAAATGAAAAACTGTTTTTT. Translation: CASSLYGGQQNEKLFF.

This clone was found a few times. The genes are TRBV11-2 and TRBJ2-3, with a possible D match to TRBD1 (5 bases). The length of the CDR3 is 13 residues. V lost 4 bases and J lost 6, with 11 bases in between. Looked up from germline, CDR1 is SGHAT and CDR2 is FQNNGV. CDR3 bases: TGTGCCAGCAGCTCGCAGGGCTGGGATACGCAGTATTTT. Translated, it gives CASSSQGWDTQYF. The entire variable domain, with the rest obtained from reference TRBV11-2 and TRBJ2-3, is as follows: EAGVAQSPRYKIIEKRQSVAFWCNPISGHATLYWYQQILGQGPKLLIQFQNNGVVDDSQLPKDRFSAERLKGVDSTLKIQPAKLEDSAVYLCASSSQGWDTQYFGPGTRLTVL.